Shown below are 24 T cell receptor beta chains from a single sample sequenced in a study of T cell repertoires in cytomegalovirus infection. These receptors have no identified antigens. A single record per CDR3 protein comes from TCRdb applying MiXCR to the reads. This table holds 380,000 or so distinct CDR3 sequences, about 32% found once. Specimen: cultured PBMCs, collected from culture after CMV antigen stimulation. The receptors here all came from a human donor in good health (CMV status not recorded). Some clones in this sample may be carry-over from other donors' samples.

This clonotype was seen a few times. CDR3 protein: CASSLDFQALTQETQYF. In DNA form, the CDR3 reads TGTGCCAGCAGCTTAGACTTCCAAGCGCTTACCCAAGAGACCCAGTACTTC. The rearrangement joins TRBV11-2 to TRBJ2-5; D ambiguous. Germline V gene lookup returns CDR1 SGHAT and CDR2 FQNNGV. The CDR3 spans 17 residues. With 0 bases removed from V and 1 base from J, the gap between germline ends came to 15 bases.

The genes are TRBV5-4 and TRBJ1-2, with D perhaps matching TRBD1 (6 bases). The CDR3 runs to 14 residues. Trimming stripped 3 bases from V and 8 bases from J, with 17 bases between. Germline V gene sequence: CDR1 SGHNT, CDR2 YYREEE (reference sequence). CDR3 DNA: TGTGCCAGCAGCTCCCCCTCAGGGGCGGGCGGCTACACCTTC. Translated: CASSSPSGAGGYTF.

This clonotype was seen only a few times. The V and J genes are TRBV2 and TRBJ2-1, with a tentative D call TRBD1 (6 bases). This CDR3 has 12 residues. Trimming took 4 bases from V and 9 from J, leaving 10 bases between them. Germline V gene lookup returns CDR1 SNHLY and CDR2 FYNNEI. The CDR3 here is CASSGQASEQFF. In DNA, the CDR3 is TGTGCCAGCAGTGGACAGGCCAGTGAGCAGTTCTTC. Full variable domain (remainder filled in from reference TRBV2 and TRBJ2-1): EPEVTQTPSHQVTQMGQEVILRCVPISNHLYFYWYRQILGQKVEFLVSFYNNEISEKSEIFDDQFSVERPDGSNFTLKIRSTKLEDSAMYFCASSGQASEQFFGPGTRLTVL.

The J gene is TRBJ1-2, the V gene TRBV6-6; D is ambiguous. Per the germline V gene, CDR1 is MNHNY and CDR2 is SVGAGI (reference sequence). V was cut by 5 bases and J by 4 bases, with 14 bases left in between. The CDR3 spans 14 residues. The CDR3 sequence is CASSPPGSIYGYTF. The CDR3 nucleotides are TGTGCCAGCAGTCCACCCGGCTCAATCTATGGCTACACCTTC.

J is TRBJ2-5 and V is TRBV11-3; D gene uncertain. In germline, CDR1 is SGHNT, CDR2 YENEEA. The ends were cut back, 4 bases at V and 7 bases at J, with 16 bases in the middle. CDR3 length: 14 amino acids. CDR3 nucleotides: TGTGCCAGCAGCTCCCACGATAACCTGGGGACCCAGTACTTC. Translated: CASSSHDNLGTQYF.

This clonotype showed up just a few times. CDR3 bases: TGTGCCAGCAGTCCCTACCCCGGGTCCTACGAGCAGTACTTC. As protein: CASSPYPGSYEQYF. The V call is TRBV27, the J call TRBJ2-7; D is ambiguous. The germline V and J ends were trimmed by 5 bases and 1 base, with 12 bases remaining between them. The length of the CDR3 is 14 residues. Germline V CDR1 and CDR2: MNHEY, SMNVEV (reference sequence).

The genes are TRBV5-4 and TRBJ1-1; D unresolved. Germline V gene lookup returns CDR1 SGHNT and CDR2 YYREEE (reference sequence). The CDR3 contains 12 residues. Trimming left V 0 bases short and J 11 bases short, with 11 bases between. CDR3 residues: CASSLAEGPAFF. The CDR3 DNA follows: TGTGCCAGCAGCTTGGCAGAAGGACCGGCTTTCTTT.

A few counts support this clonotype. V and J are TRBV30 and TRBJ2-3, with TRBD2 identical over 10 bases. Germline CDR1 and CDR2: GTSNPN and SVGIG (reference sequence). This CDR3 contains 13 residues. With 5 bases clipped from V and 6 bases from J, the junction kept 5 bases outside the gene matches. DNA of the CDR3: TGTGCCTGGTCTCTAGCGGGAGCTGATACGCAGTATTTT. It yields the protein CAWSLAGADTQYF.

This clonotype has only a few counts. The chain joins TRBV6-1 to TRBJ2-3, with D maybe TRBD1 (5 bases). The CDR3 is made up of 13 amino acids. V was trimmed by 6 bases and J by 1 base, leaving 8 bases between them. CDR1 and CDR2 from the germline V gene are MNHNS and SASEGT. The CDR3 is CASSRVRTDTQYF. As DNA, the CDR3 is TGTGCCAGCAGCAGGGTACGCACAGATACGCAGTATTTT.

This clonotype was picked up a small number of times. The rearrangement joins TRBV12-3 or TRBV12-4 to TRBJ1-2, with no clear D. Between the trimmed V and J ends, which lost 5 bases and 1 base, there was a span of 5 bases. There are 12 residues in the CDR3. As DNA, the CDR3 is TGTGCCAGCAGTCCGGATAACTATGGCTACACCTTC. Amino acids: CASSPDNYGYTF.

The chain employs TRBV3-1 and TRBJ2-3; maybe TRBD2 (6 bases). From germline, CDR1 is LGHDT and CDR2 YNNKEL (reference sequence). The CDR3 has 14 amino acids. Deletions cut 3 bases from V and 4 bases from J, with 11 bases between. The CDR3 is CASSQGGAADTQYF. In nucleotides, the CDR3 is TGTGCCAGCAGCCAGGGGGGAGCGGCAGATACGCAGTATTTT.

The rearrangement links TRBV15 to TRBJ1-1; D uncertain. V lost 5 bases, J lost 3 bases, and 19 bases lay in between. This CDR3 is built from 16 residues. CDR1 LNHNV and CDR2 YYDKDF come from the germline V gene (reference sequence). The CDR3 loop reads CATSRAGVRGDTEAFF. CDR3 nucleotide sequence: TGTGCCACCAGCCGAGCCGGGGTACGTGGGGACACTGAAGCTTTCTTT.

The V gene is TRBV19, the J gene TRBJ1-5; no clear D. With 6 bases removed from V and 1 base from J, the gap between germline ends came to 13 bases. This CDR3 is 15 amino acids long. CDR1 and CDR2 (germline): LNHDA, SQIVND (reference sequence). The CDR3 loop is CASRGEISSNQPQHF. Here the CDR3 DNA reads TGTGCCAGTAGGGGAGAGATCAGCAGCAATCAGCCCCAGCATTTT. The whole variable domain, remainder taken from reference TRBV19 and TRBJ1-5, is DGGITQSPKYLFRKEGQNVTLSCEQNLNHDAMYWYRQDPGQGLRLIYYSQIVNDFQKGDIAEGYSVSREKKESFPLTVTSAQKNPTAFYLCASRGEISSNQPQHFGDGTRLSIL.

This clonotype was observed a handful of times. This chain links TRBV5-4 with TRBJ1-1, with a tentative D call TRBD1 (5 bases). The CDR3 loop spans 15 amino acids. Between the trimmed V and J ends, which lost 4 bases and 4 bases, there was a span of 17 bases. CDR1 SGHNT and CDR2 YYREEE come from the germline V gene (reference sequence). For the CDR3, the DNA is TGTGCCAGCAGCCCGACAAAGGGGCTGGGCACTGAAGCTTTCTTT. Its translation is CASSPTKGLGTEAFF.

Many counts were recorded for this clonotype. For the CDR3, the DNA is TGTGCCAGCAGCCTGTCGGGGAATTCCGGCGAGCAGTACGTC. It specifies CASSLSGNSGEQYV. The gene calls are TRBV7-2 and TRBJ2-7; perhaps TRBD2 as D (5 bases). V was shortened by 5 bases and J by 6 bases, with 17 bases between the two germline ends. Germline V lookup: CDR1 SGHTA, CDR2 FQGNSA. The CDR3 sequence is 14 residues long.

This clonotype was seen a few times. DNA of the CDR3: TGTGCCAGCAGCCCCGGGGGGCCTCAAACCTACGAGCAGTACTTC. Residues: CASSPGGPQTYEQYF. J is TRBJ2-7 and V is TRBV7-2; weak D call: TRBD2 (7 bases). V lost 5 bases to trimming and J lost 2 bases, with 16 bases between them. Germline V gene lookup returns CDR1 SGHTA and CDR2 FQGNSA. The CDR3 covers 15 residues.

This clonotype was observed a few times. The chain is built from TRBV6-2 or TRBV6-3 and TRBJ1-2; weak D call: TRBD1 (6 bases). The CDR3 length is 13 residues. CDR1 MNHEY and CDR2 SVGEGT come from the germline V gene. Trimming cost V 6 bases and J 3 bases, with 11 bases left between them. The CDR3 reads CASRPTGYYGYTF. The DNA for the CDR3 is TGTGCCAGCAGGCCGACAGGATACTATGGCTACACCTTC.

The chain is built from TRBV7-8 and TRBJ2-2; possibly TRBD2 for D (7 bases). The CDR3 is 12 residues long. Germline V gene lookup returns CDR1 SGHVS and CDR2 FQNEAQ. V shed 10 bases and J shed 3 bases, with 9 bases lying between them. The CDR3 spells CAKGGDTGELFF. In nucleotides, the CDR3 is TGTGCCAAAGGGGGGGACACCGGGGAGCTGTTTTTT.

The chain has TRBV7-2 and TRBJ2-2; D not certain. Germline V CDR1 and CDR2: SGHTA, FQGNSA. The V and J ends lost 3 bases and 6 bases respectively, with 11 bases between them. This CDR3 spans 14 amino acids. CDR3 DNA sequence: TGTGCCAGCAGCTTGGTGTCGGTCGCCGGGGAGCTGTTTTTT. Amino acid sequence: CASSLVSVAGELFF.

This clonotype was counted only a few times. The V call is TRBV5-6, the J call TRBJ1-1; D remains unclear. Trimming removed 1 base at V and 1 base at J, with 2 bases between. This CDR3 comprises 12 residues. Germline V gives CDR1 SGHDT, CDR2 YYEEEE. In DNA, the CDR3 is TGTGCCAGCAGCTTGTGGAACACTGAAGCTTTCTTT. Its protein is CASSLWNTEAFF.

The chain carries TRBV7-6 and TRBJ2-1; 9 bases align to TRBD2. V dropped 1 base and J dropped 7; count of bases not matched to a gene: 5. This CDR3 spans 15 amino acids. Germline CDR1 is SGHVS and CDR2 is FNYEAQ. CDR3 nucleotide sequence: TGTGCCAGCAGCTTAGTCCGGCGGGAGGGTAATGAGCAGTTCTTC. This translates into CASSLVRREGNEQFF.

The genes are TRBV7-3 and TRBJ2-1, with D unresolved. Trimming shortened V by 3 bases and J by 8 bases, and 5 bases separated the two germline ends. CDR3 length equals 11 residues. Per germline, CDR1 SGHTA and CDR2 FQGTGA. The CDR3: CASSLADEQFF. The CDR3 DNA reads as TGTGCCAGCAGCTTGGCCGATGAGCAGTTCTTC. Supplemented by reference TRBV7-3 and TRBJ2-1, the full variable domain reads GAGVSQTPSNKVTEKGKYVELRCDPISGHTALYWYRQSLGQGPEFLIYFQGTGAADDSGLPNDRFFAVRPEGSVSTLKIQRTERGDSAVYLCASSLADEQFFGPGTRLTVL.

The gene calls are TRBV11-2 and TRBJ2-1; D not resolved. The germline V gene encodes CDR1 SGHAT and CDR2 FQNNGV. Trimming pared 5 bases from V and 1 base from J, leaving 12 bases between. The CDR3 extends over 15 amino acids. CDR3 in DNA: TGTGCCAGCAGCCCTCTGACGGAGTCCTACAATGAGCAGTTCTTC. Translating it yields CASSPLTESYNEQFF.

This clonotype was seen only once. CDR3 DNA: TGTGCCAGCAACTCAGGGGGAGATTATGGCTACACCTTC. This codes for CASNSGGDYGYTF. This chain joins TRBV7-4 and TRBJ1-2; 7 bases line up with TRBD1. Germline CDR1 is SGHVT and CDR2 is SQSDAQ. CDR3 length: 13 amino acids. V shed 7 bases and J 5 bases; nucleotides not matched to a gene: 7.